Listed below are T cell receptor beta chains from one sample, sequenced in a study of response to subunit inactivated influenza vaccine. One entry per CDR3 protein results from TCRdb running MiXCR on the RT-PCR reads. The sample holds about 570,000 distinct CDR3 sequences, over 9% seen once. This sample also appeared in a second study, on T cells expressing NK-cell markers.

Sequenced here: PBMCs from blood, sampled on the day of vaccination. These receptors came from a man aged 50-59 years who received an inactivated influenza vaccine. Each CDR3 is given with its conserved first and last residue. Each record gives: CDR3 protein, CDR3 DNA, V gene, J gene, D gene, clone size. The D gene is left open where the match is weak. A clone size is listed for some rows: how often the clone was seen (once, few, many), or a class if it is expanded.

CDR3: CASSSGGTDMNTEAFF; DNA: TGTGCCAGCAGCTCTGGGGGGACAGACATGAACACTGAAGCTTTCTTT; V: TRBV28; J: TRBJ1-1; D: TRBD1; size: many
CDR3: CASSGGPGANVLTF; DNA: TGTGCCAGCAGCGGGGGTCCTGGGGCCAACGTCCTGACTTTC; V: TRBV7-2; J: TRBJ2-6; D: .; size: .
CDR3: CASSLWGLAGELFF; DNA: TGTGCCAGCAGTTTATGGGGGTTGGCCGGGGAGCTGTTTTTT; V: TRBV28; J: TRBJ2-2; D: .; size: few
CDR3: CAMGPGRGIVNEQFF; DNA: TGTGCCATGGGCCCCGGGCGGGGAATCGTCAATGAGCAGTTCTTC; V: TRBV28; J: TRBJ2-1; D: .; size: .
CDR3: CASSPPTGQIYEQYF; DNA: TGCGCCAGCAGCCCACCAACGGGACAGATCTACGAGCAGTACTTC; V: TRBV5-1; J: TRBJ2-7; D: TRBD1; size: .
CDR3: CASSRQGGYEQYF; DNA: TGTGCCAGCAGTCGACAGGGAGGCTACGAGCAGTACTTC; V: TRBV2; J: TRBJ2-7; D: .; size: many
CDR3: CASSLATSGSLTGELFF; DNA: TGTGCCAGCAGCTTAGCGACTAGCGGGTCCCTCACCGGGGAGCTGTTTTTT; V: TRBV7-2; J: TRBJ2-2; D: TRBD2; size: few
CDR3: CASSRTRPHVAEAFF; DNA: TGCGCCAGCAGCCGCACGCGCCCACACGTTGCTGAAGCTTTCTTT; V: TRBV4-1; J: TRBJ1-1; D: .; size: .
CDR3: CASSLVPAGGRNEQFF; DNA: TGTGCCAGCAGCTTAGTACCAGCGGGAGGGCGGAATGAGCAGTTCTTC; V: TRBV7-6; J: TRBJ2-1; D: TRBD2; size: few
CDR3: CSATTSGLLADTQYF; DNA: TGCAGTGCTACGACTAGCGGGCTGTTAGCAGATACGCAGTATTTT; V: TRBV20-1; J: TRBJ2-3; D: TRBD2; size: few
CDR3: CASSLTHLAGYRSYEQYF; DNA: TGTGCCAGCAGCCTCACTCACCTAGCGGGATACAGGTCCTACGAGCAGTACTTC; V: TRBV11-2; J: TRBJ2-7; D: TRBD2; size: .
CDR3: CASSLTRAGGAGELFF; DNA: TGTGCCAGCAGCTTAACGAGGGCGGGAGGCGCCGGGGAGCTGTTTTTT; V: TRBV11-1; J: TRBJ2-2; D: TRBD2; size: many
CDR3: CAGQQSYEQYF; DNA: TGCGCGGGACAGCAATCCTACGAGCAGTACTTC; V: TRBV29-1; J: TRBJ2-7; D: .; size: few
CDR3: CASSLILRGNTGELFF; DNA: TGTGCCAGCAGCTTGATTTTGCGGGGAAACACCGGGGAGCTGTTTTTT; V: TRBV5-6; J: TRBJ2-2; D: .; size: .
CDR3: CASSVTGELSHTEAFF; DNA: TGTGCCAGCAGCGTAACGGGGGAACTGAGCCACACTGAAGCTTTCTTT; V: TRBV9; J: TRBJ1-1; D: .; size: few
CDR3: CATSTGYVGAEQYF; DNA: TGTGCCACCTCGACAGGGTACGTCGGGGCCGAGCAGTACTTC; V: TRBV19; J: TRBJ2-7; D: TRBD1; size: few
CDR3: CASSVGGTDYNEQFF; DNA: TGTGCCAGCAGCGTAGGGGGGACAGACTACAATGAGCAGTTCTTC; V: TRBV9; J: TRBJ2-1; D: TRBD1; size: .
CDR3: CASSRGAQTSTDTQYF; DNA: TGTGCCAGCAGCCGCGGGGCCCAGACGTCCACAGATACGCAGTACTTT; V: TRBV7-9; J: TRBJ2-3; D: .; size: .
CDR3: CASSLERVDGNEQFF; DNA: TGCGCCAGCAGCTTGGAGAGGGTCGATGGGAATGAGCAGTTCTTC; V: TRBV5-1; J: TRBJ2-1; D: .; size: few
CDR3: CATSDRQGRTQETQYF; DNA: TGTGCCACCAGTGATCGTCAGGGAAGAACTCAAGAGACCCAGTACTTC; V: TRBV24-1; J: TRBJ2-5; D: .; size: .
CDR3: CSAPRLAGGLSTDTQYF; DNA: TGCAGTGCCCCCCGACTAGCGGGAGGCCTGAGCACAGATACGCAGTATTTT; V: TRBV20-1; J: TRBJ2-3; D: TRBD2; size: .
CDR3: CASSLPGGAGEQFF; DNA: TGTGCCAGCAGCCTCCCGGGGGGGGCGGGTGAGCAGTTCTTC; V: TRBV11-2; J: TRBJ2-1; D: TRBD2; size: .
CDR3: CASSPLGQGGPLAKNIQYF; DNA: TGTGCCAGCAGCCCACTAGGGCAGGGGGGGCCTCTAGCCAAAAACATTCAGTACTTC; V: TRBV6-1; J: TRBJ2-4; D: .; size: .
CDR3: CSVEKRDYGYTF; DNA: TGCAGCGTTGAAAAACGGGACTATGGCTACACCTTC; V: TRBV29-1; J: TRBJ1-2; D: .; size: few
CDR3: CASSYSRRNEQFF; DNA: TGTGCCAGCAGTTACTCGAGACGCAATGAGCAGTTCTTC; V: TRBV6-2/TRBV6-3; J: TRBJ2-1; D: .; size: many